This is a list of T cell receptor beta chains from one sample in a study of shared clonotypes between healthy human individuals. Using immunoSEQ multiplex PCR, the repertoire was profiled, and TCRdb retains in-frame clones only, with some absent. The sample consists of about 2 million clones, about 95% of them appearing once. Material: naive CD8+ T cells sorted from blood. The receptors shown here come from a man between 18 and 29 years old in good health. Each CDR3 is given with its conserved first and last residue. The D gene is left open where the match is weak. The size field is filled for only some rows; it gives once, few, many or a size class.

d_gene,len,j_gene,abundance,v_gene,CDR3aa,CDR3nt
NA,16,TRBJ2-2,NA,TRBV29-1,CSVEDLGSLGPGELFF,TGCAGCGTTGAAGATCTTGGGTCCCTAGGCCCCGGGGAGCTGTTTTTT
TRBD2,14,TRBJ2-7,NA,TRBV2,CASSWTSGSLEQYF,TGTGCCAGCAGTTGGACTAGCGGGAGTCTCGAGCAGTACTTC
TRBD1,15,TRBJ2-7,NA,TRBV6-6,CASRDDRGQHYEQYF,TGTGCCAGCAGGGATGACAGGGGTCAGCACTACGAGCAGTACTTC
NA,14,TRBJ2-7,NA,TRBV5-4,CASSLSGSTYEQYF,TGTGCCAGCAGCTTGTCTGGGTCGACCTACGAGCAGTACTTC
NA,12,TRBJ2-7,NA,TRBV6-6,CASSPGGYEQYF,TGTGCCAGCAGTCCTGGAGGGTACGAGCAGTACTTC
TRBD2,14,TRBJ2-1,NA,TRBV19,CASSYSGVYNEQFF,TGTGCCAGTAGTTATAGCGGGGTGTACAATGAGCAGTTCTTC
TRBD2,16,TRBJ2-1,NA,TRBV30,CAWSVFGFLAGAGQFF,TGTGCCTGGAGTGTATTCGGGTTCCTAGCGGGGGCTGGGCAGTTCTTC
NA,19,TRBJ2-2,NA,TRBV27,CASSLLRTGLAGGGGELFF,TGTGCCAGCAGTTTATTACGGACAGGGTTGGCGGGAGGTGGCGGGGAGCTGTTTTTT
TRBD2,15,TRBJ2-7,NA,TRBV27,CASTSSVAGGNEQYF,TGTGCCAGCACTTCTTCTGTAGCGGGAGGGAACGAGCAGTACTTC
NA,18,TRBJ2-2,NA,TRBV5-1,CASSEAQGTRWTTGELFF,TGCGCCAGCAGCGAAGCTCAGGGGACCAGATGGACCACCGGGGAGCTGTTTTTT
NA,13,TRBJ2-7,NA,TRBV30,CAWSVGGSYEQYF,TGTGCCTGGAGTGTAGGGGGAAGCTACGAGCAGTACTTC
TRBD1,13,TRBJ1-4,NA,TRBV10-3,CAISRTGDEKLFF,TGTGCCATCAGCAGGACAGGGGACGAAAAACTGTTTTTT
TRBD2,17,TRBJ2-3,NA,TRBV4-3,CASSRLTSGPGTDTQYF,TGCGCCAGCAGCCGCCTGACTAGCGGCCCTGGCACAGATACGCAGTATTTT
TRBD2,17,TRBJ2-1,once,TRBV4-1,CASSQERLAGTSGEQFF,TGCGCCAGCAGCCAAGAAAGACTAGCGGGGACTTCGGGGGAGCAGTTCTTC
TRBD2,17,TRBJ2-3,NA,TRBV5-4,CASSLPGTSGGADTQYF,TGTGCCAGCAGCCTACCTGGGACTAGCGGGGGGGCGGATACGCAGTATTTT
NA,11,TRBJ1-1,NA,TRBV10-2,CATLPNTEAFF,TGCGCCACCTTACCGAACACTGAAGCTTTCTTT
TRBD2,15,TRBJ2-2,NA,TRBV7-6,CASRKLAGHTGELFF,TGTGCCAGCAGGAAACTAGCGGGACACACCGGGGAGCTGTTTTTT
TRBD1,15,TRBJ1-3,NA,TRBV2,CASRVEDRGGNTIYF,TGTGCCAGCAGGGTAGAGGACAGGGGAGGAAACACCATATATTTT
TRBD1,13,TRBJ2-7,NA,TRBV6-5,CASSQTGRNEQYF,TGTGCCAGCAGCCAGACAGGGCGAAACGAGCAGTACTTC
TRBD1,13,TRBJ2-5,NA,TRBV7-2,CASSYDRGETQYF,TGTGCCAGCAGCTATGACAGGGGTGAGACCCAGTACTTC
TRBD1,14,TRBJ2-1,NA,TRBV29-1,CSAEGQGAHNEQFF,TGCAGCGCCGAGGGACAGGGGGCACACAATGAGCAGTTCTTC
TRBD1,18,TRBJ2-3,NA,TRBV5-6,CASSSDREQVFSTDTQYF,TGTGCCAGCAGCTCGGACAGGGAACAGGTTTTTAGCACAGATACGCAGTATTTT